A single sample is the source of the 27 T cell receptor beta chains below, sequenced in a study of blood T cell repertoires in COVID-19. Profiling relied on immunoSEQ multiplex PCR, and the TCRdb table lists in-frame clones only, not all of them. This sample carries some 11,000 clones, 75% to 90% of them seen once, and the ten largest clones take less than 5%. Sequenced input: peripheral blood. Every receptor here comes from a human donor in a cohort sampled during active COVID-19.

This rearrangement joins TRBV7-2 to TRBJ1-4, with 9 nucleotides matching TRBD1. Trimming cost V 5 bases and J 2 bases; bases outside gene matches: 6. Germline V gene lookup returns CDR1 SGHTA and CDR2 FQGNSA. The CDR3 has 16 amino acids. The CDR3: CASSLQGAVTNEKLFF. The CDR3 DNA is TGTGCCAGCAGCCTACAGGGGGCTGTGACTAATGAAAAACTGTTTTTT.

V is TRBV5-4 and J is TRBJ2-2; unclear D gene. V lost 2 bases to trimming and J lost 0 bases, with 8 bases between them. The CDR3 covers 15 residues. CDR1 is SGHNT and CDR2 is YYREEE in the germline V gene (reference sequence). The CDR3 DNA follows: TGTGCCAGCAGCTTCACCAGCGCGAACACCGGGGAGCTGTTTTTT. Protein: CASSFTSANTGELFF.

This rearrangement joins TRBV6-5 to TRBJ1-6; D gene unclear. The V gene's germline CDR1 is MNHEY and CDR2 SVGAGI. The CDR3 totals 13 residues. Trimming left V 2 bases short and J 8 bases short, with 7 bases between. As DNA, the CDR3 is TGTGCCAGCAGTTACGCGGAGGATTCACCCCTCCACTTT. It encodes CASSYAEDSPLHF.

The chain employs TRBV14 and TRBJ2-5, with D tentatively TRBD2 (5 bases). The CDR3 is 16 residues long. The V and J ends lost 1 base and 4 bases respectively, with 16 bases between them. Germline V gene sequence: CDR1 SGHDN, CDR2 FVKESK. The CDR3 here is CASSQVHSRERETQYF. CDR3 coding DNA: TGTGCCAGCAGCCAAGTGCACAGTAGGGAGAGAGAGACCCAGTACTTC. The variable domain in full, with the rest retrieved from reference TRBV14 and TRBJ2-5, is EAGVTQFPSHSVIEKGQTVTLRCDPISGHDNLYWYRRVMGKEIKFLLHFVKESKQDESGMPNNRFLAERTGGTYSTLKVQPAELEDSGVYFCASSQVHSRERETQYFGPGTRLLVL.

The chain couples TRBV5-6 to TRBJ2-3, with 7 bases identical to TRBD1. This CDR3 has 13 amino acids. After removal of 7 bases from V and 4 bases from J, the junction contained 6 bases not matched to a gene. Looked up from germline, CDR1 is SGHDT and CDR2 is YYEEEE. The CDR3 spells CASATGFPDTQYF. The CDR3 coding sequence is TGTGCCAGCGCGACAGGGTTTCCAGATACGCAGTATTTT.

The V and J genes are TRBV7-2 and TRBJ2-3; no firm D call. Germline loops: CDR1 SGHTA, CDR2 FQGNSA. The V end lost 2 bases, the J end lost 4 bases, and 13 bases lay between the germline ends. CDR3 length equals 15 residues. For the CDR3, the DNA is TGTGCCAGCAGCTTAAGTGTTGGTGCGGCAGATACGCAGTATTTT. It specifies CASSLSVGAADTQYF.

This clone was recorded a few times. One junction end disagrees with the germline gene, perhaps due to a read error. The chain recombines TRBV6-5 with TRBJ1-1, with TRBD1 matching 7 bases. The CDR3 covers 16 residues. The V gene's germline CDR1 is MNHEY and CDR2 SVGAGI. In DNA, the CDR3 is TGTGCCAGCAGTAACTCCGCAGGGGGGCTACGCACTGAAGCTTTCTTT. This translates into CASSNSAGGLRTEAFF.

The chain couples TRBV5-8 to TRBJ1-5; weak D call: TRBD1 (6 bases). V was cut by 0 bases and J by 1 base, with 20 bases left in between. The germline gives CDR1 SGHTS, CDR2 YDEGEE. CDR3 length equals 19 residues. The CDR3 protein is CASSLGEQGWRGSNQPQHF. The CDR3 DNA reads as TGTGCCAGCAGCTTGGGGGAACAGGGATGGAGAGGAAGCAATCAGCCCCAGCATTTT.

V gene TRBV6-2 or TRBV6-3 combines with J gene TRBJ2-1, with a possible D match to TRBD2 (5 bases). This CDR3 contains 16 residues. Germline assignment: CDR1 MNHEY and CDR2 SVGEGT. Trimming removed 0 bases at V and 6 bases at J, with 15 bases between. The CDR3 sequence is CASSYSLARYGNEQFF. In nucleotides, the CDR3 is TGTGCCAGCAGTTACTCGTTAGCGAGATACGGCAATGAGCAGTTCTTC.

The V gene is TRBV5-5, the J gene TRBJ2-7; 8 nucleotides agree with TRBD1. Germline-derived CDR1 and CDR2 are SGHKS and YYEKEE (reference sequence). V trimming: 4 bases; J trimming: 2 bases; junction bases outside the gene matches: 8. The length of the CDR3 is 15 residues. CDR3 protein: CASSRSVQGAYEQYF. The CDR3, as DNA: TGTGCCAGCAGCCGGAGCGTACAGGGGGCCTACGAGCAGTACTTC.

The V gene is TRBV11-3, the J gene TRBJ2-5, with D possibly matching TRBD1 (7 bases). CDR1 and CDR2 (germline): SGHNT, YENEEA. The CDR3 sequence is 14 residues long. Trimming stripped 5 bases from V and 5 bases from J, with 15 bases between. The CDR3 DNA reads TGTGCCAGCAGCCATTGGGCGGGACAGGAGACCCAGTACTTC. Protein product: CASSHWAGQETQYF.

This clone was seen only a few times. V is TRBV5-6 and J is TRBJ2-5; a possible D gene is TRBD2 (6 bases). The V gene lost 2 bases and the J gene lost 3 bases, with 8 bases spanning the gap. The length of the CDR3 is 13 residues. Germline V lookup: CDR1 SGHDT, CDR2 YYEEEE. The CDR3 is CASSFGGEETQYF. The CDR3 DNA reads as TGTGCCAGCAGCTTCGGGGGAGAAGAGACCCAGTACTTC.

The V and J genes are TRBV6-5 and TRBJ2-5; TRBD2 aligns across 11 bases. The CDR3 spans 15 residues. Germline V CDR1 and CDR2: MNHEY, SVGAGI. Trimming at V came to 6 bases and at J to 6 bases, leaving 9 bases not matched to a gene. CDR3 nucleotides: TGTGCCAGCAGCTCGACTAGCGGGGTGGGAAAGACCCAGTACTTC. Translation gives CASSSTSGVGKTQYF.

The chain uses TRBV30 and TRBJ2-5, with 12 bases lining up with TRBD2. With V trimmed by 1 base and J by 7 bases, 7 bases remained unmatched. CDR1 is GTSNPN, CDR2 SVGIG, per germline (reference sequence). The CDR3 has 15 amino acids. CDR3 residues: CAWSGLAGEVGTQYF. DNA for the CDR3: TGTGCCTGGAGTGGACTAGCGGGGGAGGTGGGGACCCAGTACTTC.

The chain carries TRBV27 and TRBJ1-5, with D possibly TRBD1 on 6 matching bases. The CDR3 is made up of 13 amino acids. V was trimmed by 6 bases and J by 3 bases, leaving 9 bases between them. Per the germline V gene, CDR1 is MNHEY and CDR2 is SMNVEV (reference sequence). The CDR3 sequence is CASRTGSNQPQHF. Written as DNA, the CDR3 is TGTGCCAGCAGGACAGGTTCCAATCAGCCCCAGCATTTT.

The rearrangement uses TRBV5-4 and TRBJ1-6; 8 positions agree with TRBD1. This CDR3 spans 14 amino acids. V was pared by 4 bases and J by 9 bases, with 6 bases of the junction left unmatched. CDR1 and CDR2 from the germline V gene are SGHNT and YYREEE (reference sequence). The CDR3 spells CASSLDRGPSPLHF. In nucleotides, the CDR3 is TGTGCCAGCAGCCTCGACAGGGGACCTTCACCCCTCCACTTT.

The chain joins TRBV6-2 or TRBV6-3 to TRBJ2-7, with D maybe TRBD1 (6 bases). CDR3 length: 13 amino acids. V was trimmed by 2 bases and J by 2 bases, leaving 7 bases between them. The germline V gene has CDR1 MNHEY and CDR2 SVGEGT. This chain's CDR3 is CASSYRDTYEQYF. The CDR3 nucleotides are TGTGCCAGCAGTTACCGGGACACCTACGAGCAGTACTTC.

This rearrangement joins TRBV5-6 to TRBJ2-1; D gene ambiguous. V was pared by 0 bases and J by 4 bases, with 8 bases between. The germline CDR1 and CDR2 sequences are SGHDT and YYEEEE. The CDR3 has 14 amino acids. CDR3 DNA sequence: TGTGCCAGCAGCTTGGGGGCCGGTTACAATGAGCAGTTCTTC. This sequence encodes CASSLGAGYNEQFF. The variable domain in full, with the rest retrieved from reference TRBV5-6 and TRBJ2-1, is DAGVTQSPTHLIKTRGQQVTLRCSPKSGHDTVSWYQQALGQGPQFIFQYYEEEERQRGNFPDRFSGHQFPNYSSELNVNALLLGDSALYLCASSLGAGYNEQFFGPGTRLTVL.

This clone was picked up one time. The chain combines TRBV5-1 with TRBJ2-5, with 8 nucleotides matching TRBD1. Unmatched junction bases numbered 8, after V lost 5 bases and J lost 5 bases. The CDR3 length is 14 residues. The germline CDR1 and CDR2 sequences are SGHRS and YFSETQ. DNA for the CDR3: TGCGCCAGCAGTCGAGGACAGGGAGGTGAGACCCAGTACTTC. Translated: CASSRGQGGETQYF.

The gene calls are TRBV7-7 and TRBJ2-5; D perhaps matches TRBD2 (6 bases). There are 15 residues in the CDR3. Germline V gene lookup returns CDR1 SSHAT and CDR2 FNYEAQ (reference sequence). V was trimmed by 1 base and J by 2 bases, leaving 11 bases between them. CDR3 in amino acids: CASSLGRGPQETQYF. CDR3 nucleotide sequence: TGTGCCAGCAGCTTAGGGAGGGGACCTCAAGAGACCCAGTACTTC.

The rearrangement uses TRBV6-6 and TRBJ1-1; D may be TRBD1 (5 bases). Germline V gene sequence: CDR1 MNHNY, CDR2 SVGAGI (reference sequence). The germline V and J ends were trimmed by 4 bases and 4 bases, with 13 bases remaining between them. The CDR3 consists of 14 residues. CDR3 region: CASSFTGGVTEAFF. The DNA of the CDR3 is TGTGCCAGCAGTTTCACAGGTGGGGTCACTGAAGCTTTCTTT.

The V gene is TRBV7-9, the J gene TRBJ2-7, with a tentative D call TRBD1 (5 bases). Trimming removed 9 bases from V and 4 bases from J, with 16 bases in between. The length of the CDR3 is 13 residues. From germline, CDR1 is SEHNR and CDR2 FQNEAQ (reference sequence). The CDR3 DNA follows: TGTGCCAGTCTCCCTCAGGGTGGTTACGAGCAGTACTTC. Protein sequence: CASLPQGGYEQYF. Drawing the rest from reference TRBV7-9 and TRBJ2-7, the complete variable domain is DTGVSQNPRHKITKRGQNVTFRCDPISEHNRLYWYRQTLGQGPEFLTYFQNEAQLEKSRLLSDRFSAERPKGSFSTLEIQRTEQGDSAMYLCASLPQGGYEQYFGPGTRLTVT.

The CDR3 loop reads CASRAPMVGNTEAFF. DNA of the CDR3: TGTGCCAGCAGAGCCCCCATGGTCGGGAACACTGAAGCTTTCTTT. The rearrangement uses TRBV6-5 and TRBJ1-1; D remains ambiguous. CDR3 length: 15 amino acids. Trimming took 6 bases from V and 1 from J, leaving 15 bases between them. The germline V gene has CDR1 MNHEY and CDR2 SVGAGI.

The CDR3 DNA is TGCGCCAGCAGCTTGGAGGCAGGGCGCACAGATACGCAGTATTTT. Translation: CASSLEAGRTDTQYF. The chain combines TRBV5-1 with TRBJ2-3; possible D gene TRBD1, 5 bases. CDR1 is SGHRS, CDR2 YFSETQ, per germline. The CDR3 loop spans 15 amino acids. Trimming took 0 bases from V and 1 from J, leaving 9 bases between them.

The CDR3: CASSIQSNQPQHF. As DNA, the CDR3 is TGTGCCAGTAGTATTCAGAGCAATCAGCCCCAGCATTTT. The chain has TRBV19 and TRBJ1-5; no reliable D call. Germline CDR1 is LNHDA and CDR2 is SQIVND (reference sequence). The CDR3 is made up of 13 amino acids. The V gene lost 3 bases and the J gene lost 1 base, with 4 bases spanning the gap.

This rearrangement joins TRBV27 to TRBJ2-3; 12 bases are a match to TRBD2. The germline V gene has CDR1 MNHEY and CDR2 SMNVEV (reference sequence). The length of the CDR3 is 15 residues. With 4 bases clipped from V and 10 bases from J, the junction kept 9 bases outside the gene matches. The CDR3 sequence: CASSSPTSGRMSQYF. CDR3 bases: TGTGCCAGCAGTTCCCCGACTAGCGGGAGAATGTCGCAGTATTTT.

This clone has just one count. The chain couples TRBV7-2 to TRBJ2-4, with D possibly TRBD2 on 5 matching bases. V was shortened by 5 bases and J by 0 bases, with 11 bases between the two germline ends. CDR3 length: 15 amino acids. Germline V gene sequence: CDR1 SGHTA, CDR2 FQGNSA. CDR3: CASSPSGSAKNIQYF. CDR3 coding DNA: TGTGCCAGCAGCCCCAGCGGATCAGCCAAAAACATTCAGTACTTC.